This entry is about one T cell receptor beta chain. The sample comes from a study of blood T cell repertoires in COVID-19. Study members were between about 18 and 100 years old and lived in 20 to 25 US regions. Generated by immunoSEQ multiplex PCR, the TCRdb table keeps only in-frame clones and is missing some. The repertoire has some 150,000 clones, 75% to 85% of them found once; the top ten carry roughly 15%. Trimming took off 8 bases at V and 5 bases at J, with 20 bases between the two ends. Germline V gives CDR1 SGHRS, CDR2 YFSETQ. The CDR3 is 15 residues long. The genes are TRBV5-1 and TRBJ2-1; the D is unclear. The TCR sequence derives from a man aged 45 to 65 who had recovered from COVID-19. The material sequenced was PBMCs or T cells enriched from blood (not recorded which). The CDR3 reads CASNPRRIKNNEQFF. CDR3 in DNA: TGCGCCAGTAACCCCCGGCGGATAAAAAACAATGAGCAGTTCTTC.